This TCR beta chain was recovered during a study of cytomegalovirus exposure and HLA in healthy donors. Study results and caveats: Most TCRs appeared rarely, but some public TCRs recurred in many donors. Listed as cytomegalovirus-associated were roughly 180 TCR beta chains.

The method was immunoSEQ multiplex PCR; TCRdb's version includes in-frame clones alone and lacks a portion of them. The sample records 100,000 to 150,000 clones, roughly 89% being singletons. The germline gives CDR1 SGHDN, CDR2 FVKESK. CDR3 size: 12 residues. Trimming took off 2 bases at V and 8 bases at J, with 9 bases between the two ends. The approximately 130-subject validation cohort, separate from the roughly 700-subject first cohort, included the donors. This clone was seen more than once but under ten times. The antigen remains undetermined. This chain joins TRBV14 and TRBJ1-2; no firm D call. The source material was PBMCs. The clonotype originates from a young woman in good health and CMV-seronegative. This chain's CDR3 is CASSQPPYGYTF. DNA of the CDR3: TGTGCCAGCAGCCAACCACCCTACGGCTACACCTTC.